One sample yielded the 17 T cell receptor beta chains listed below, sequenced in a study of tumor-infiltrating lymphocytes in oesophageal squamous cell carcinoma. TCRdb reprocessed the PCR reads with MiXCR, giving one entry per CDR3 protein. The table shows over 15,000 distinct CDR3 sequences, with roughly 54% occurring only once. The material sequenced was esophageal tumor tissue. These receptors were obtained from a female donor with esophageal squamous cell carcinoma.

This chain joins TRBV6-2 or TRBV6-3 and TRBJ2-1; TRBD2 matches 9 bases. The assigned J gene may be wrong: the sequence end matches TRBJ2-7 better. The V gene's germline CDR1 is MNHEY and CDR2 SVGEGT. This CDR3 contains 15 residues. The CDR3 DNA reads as TGTGCCAGCGCTATAGCGGGAGACCATGCCTACGAGCAGTACTTC. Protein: CASAIAGDHAYEQYF.

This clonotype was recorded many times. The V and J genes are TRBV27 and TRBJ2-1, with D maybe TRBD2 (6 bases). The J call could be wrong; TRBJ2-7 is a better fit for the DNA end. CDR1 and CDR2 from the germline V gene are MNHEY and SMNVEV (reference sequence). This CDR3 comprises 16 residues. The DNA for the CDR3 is TGTGCCAGCAGTATAAAGGGACTTATACGATACAATGAGCAGTACTTC. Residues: CASSIKGLIRYNEQYF.

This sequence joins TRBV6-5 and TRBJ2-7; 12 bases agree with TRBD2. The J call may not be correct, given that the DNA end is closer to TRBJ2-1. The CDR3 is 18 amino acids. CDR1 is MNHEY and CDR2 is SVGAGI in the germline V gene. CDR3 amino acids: CASSEGFLAGGPRETQFF. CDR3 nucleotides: TGTGCCAGCAGTGAAGGGTTCCTAGCGGGAGGGCCTCGAGAGACCCAGTTCTTC.

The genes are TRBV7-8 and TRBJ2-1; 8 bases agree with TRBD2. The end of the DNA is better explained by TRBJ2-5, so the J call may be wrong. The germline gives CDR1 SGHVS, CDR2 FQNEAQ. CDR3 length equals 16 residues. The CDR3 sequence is CASAQIPLSGRETQYF. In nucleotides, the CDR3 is TGTGCCAGCGCTCAAATCCCTCTCAGCGGGAGAGAGACCCAGTACTTC.

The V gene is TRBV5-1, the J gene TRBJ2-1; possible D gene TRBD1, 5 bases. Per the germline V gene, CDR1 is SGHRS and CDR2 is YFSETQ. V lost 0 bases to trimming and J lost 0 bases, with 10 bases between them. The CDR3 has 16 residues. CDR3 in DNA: TGCGCCAGCAGCTTGGATGTAGGGGTCTCCTACAATGAGCAGTTCTTC. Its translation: CASSLDVGVSYNEQFF.

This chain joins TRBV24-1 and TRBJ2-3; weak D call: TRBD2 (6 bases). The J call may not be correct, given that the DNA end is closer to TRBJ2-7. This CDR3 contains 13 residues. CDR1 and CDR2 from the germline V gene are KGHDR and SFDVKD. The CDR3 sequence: CATGGDSSYEQYF. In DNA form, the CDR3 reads TGTGCCACCGGAGGGGACTCGTCCTACGAGCAGTACTTC.

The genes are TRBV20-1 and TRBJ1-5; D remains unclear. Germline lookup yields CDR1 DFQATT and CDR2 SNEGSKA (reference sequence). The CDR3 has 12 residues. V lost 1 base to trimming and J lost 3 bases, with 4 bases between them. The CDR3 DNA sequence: TGCAGTGCTAGAGGGGCCAATCAGCCCCAGCATTTT. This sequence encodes CSARGANQPQHF.

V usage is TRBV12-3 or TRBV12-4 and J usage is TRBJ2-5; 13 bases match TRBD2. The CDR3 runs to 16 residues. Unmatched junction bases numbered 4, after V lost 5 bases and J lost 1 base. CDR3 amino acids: CASSLTSGGLQETQYF. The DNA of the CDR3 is TGTGCCAGCAGTCTGACTAGCGGGGGGCTCCAAGAGACCCAGTACTTC.

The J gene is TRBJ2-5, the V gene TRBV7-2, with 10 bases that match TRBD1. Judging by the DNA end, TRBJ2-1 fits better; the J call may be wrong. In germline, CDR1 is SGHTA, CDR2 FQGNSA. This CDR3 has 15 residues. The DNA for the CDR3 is TGTGCCAGCAGCCCCCAGGGACAGGGGCACAATGAGCAGTTCTTC. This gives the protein CASSPQGQGHNEQFF.

The CDR3 region is CASNRHKQETQYF. CDR3 nucleotide sequence: TGTGCCAGCAATAGACACAAACAAGAGACCCAGTACTTC. This chain uses TRBV2 with TRBJ2-5; D not certain. This CDR3 contains 13 residues. Looked up from germline, CDR1 is SNHLY and CDR2 is FYNNEI. With 7 bases removed from V and 2 bases from J, the gap between germline ends came to 11 bases. Complete variable domain (other parts from reference TRBV2 and TRBJ2-5): EPEVTQTPSHQVTQMGQEVILRCVPISNHLYFYWYRQILGQKVEFLVSFYNNEISEKSEIFDDQFSVERPDGSNFTLKIRSTKLEDSAMYFCASNRHKQETQYFGPGTRLLVL.

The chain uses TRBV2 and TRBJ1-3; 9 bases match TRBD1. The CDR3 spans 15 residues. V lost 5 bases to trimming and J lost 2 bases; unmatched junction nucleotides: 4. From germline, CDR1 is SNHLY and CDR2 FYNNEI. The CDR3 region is CASSRDRAAGNTIYF. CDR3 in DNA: TGTGCCAGCAGTCGGGACAGGGCAGCTGGAAACACCATATATTTT.

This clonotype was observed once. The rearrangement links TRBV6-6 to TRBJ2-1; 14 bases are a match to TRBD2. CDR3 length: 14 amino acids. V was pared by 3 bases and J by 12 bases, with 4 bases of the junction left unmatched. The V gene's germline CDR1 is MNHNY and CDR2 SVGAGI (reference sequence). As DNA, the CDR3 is TGTGCCAGCAGTTATGGGACTAGCGGGAGCGGGCAGTTCTTC. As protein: CASSYGTSGSGQFF.

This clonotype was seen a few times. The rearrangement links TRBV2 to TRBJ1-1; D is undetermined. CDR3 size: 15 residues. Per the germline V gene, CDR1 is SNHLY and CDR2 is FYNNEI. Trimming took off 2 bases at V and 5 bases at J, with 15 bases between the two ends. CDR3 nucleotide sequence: TGTGCCAGCAGTGAATCCGCCCGTTTGGGGACTGAAGCTTTCTTT. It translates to CASSESARLGTEAFF.

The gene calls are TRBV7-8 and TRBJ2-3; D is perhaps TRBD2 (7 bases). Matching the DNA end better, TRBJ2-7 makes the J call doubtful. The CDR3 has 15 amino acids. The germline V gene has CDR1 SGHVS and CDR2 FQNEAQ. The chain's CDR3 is CASSLAGGGADEQYF. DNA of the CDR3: TGTGCCAGCAGCTTAGCGGGAGGGGGAGCGGATGAGCAGTACTTC.

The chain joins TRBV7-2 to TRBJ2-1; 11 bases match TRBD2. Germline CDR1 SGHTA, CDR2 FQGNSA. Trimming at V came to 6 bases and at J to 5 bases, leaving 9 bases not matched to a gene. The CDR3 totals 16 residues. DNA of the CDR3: TGTGCCAGCAGGTTCTCTAGCGGGAGGCCGAACAATGAGCAGTTCTTC. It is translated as CASRFSSGRPNNEQFF.

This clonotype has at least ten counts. The CDR3 region has the DNA TGTGCCACCAGTGATTTAACTTGGTACAATGAGCAGTTCTTC. Its translation is CATSDLTWYNEQFF. The chain has TRBV24-1 and TRBJ2-1; unclear D gene. Germline CDR1 and CDR2: KGHDR and SFDVKD. CDR3 length: 14 amino acids. V lost 1 base, J lost 4 bases, and 7 bases lay in between.

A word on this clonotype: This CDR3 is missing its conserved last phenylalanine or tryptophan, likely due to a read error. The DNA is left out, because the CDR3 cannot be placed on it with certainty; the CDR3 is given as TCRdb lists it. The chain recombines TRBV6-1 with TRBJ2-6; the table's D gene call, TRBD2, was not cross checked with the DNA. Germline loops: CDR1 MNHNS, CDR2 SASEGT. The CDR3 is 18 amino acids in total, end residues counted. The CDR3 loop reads CASSLGTSGRVYEQFFGA.